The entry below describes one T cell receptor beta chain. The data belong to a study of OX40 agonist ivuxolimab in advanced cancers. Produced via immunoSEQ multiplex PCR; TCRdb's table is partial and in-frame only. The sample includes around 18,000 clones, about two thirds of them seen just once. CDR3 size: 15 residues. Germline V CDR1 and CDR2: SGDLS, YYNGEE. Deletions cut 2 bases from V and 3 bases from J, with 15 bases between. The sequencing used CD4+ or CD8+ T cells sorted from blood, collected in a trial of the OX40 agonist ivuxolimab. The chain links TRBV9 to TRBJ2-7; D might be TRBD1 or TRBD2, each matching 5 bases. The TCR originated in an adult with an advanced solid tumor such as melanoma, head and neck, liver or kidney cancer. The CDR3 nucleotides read TGTGCCAGCAGCGTCGCCGGGGCCAGGAACTACGAGCAGTACTTC. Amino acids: CASSVAGARNYEQYF. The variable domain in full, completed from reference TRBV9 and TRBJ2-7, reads DSGVTQTPKHLITATGQRVTLRCSPRSGDLSVYWYQQSLDQGLQFLIQYYNGEERAKGNILERFSAQQFPDLHSELNLSSLELGDSALYFCASSVAGARNYEQYFGPGTRLTVT.